This paragraph covers one T cell receptor beta chain sequence. Its cognate antigen is unknown. The sample is drawn from a study of post-analysis software for immune sequencing data. Study information: The cohort encompassed relapsing-remitting, secondary progressive and progressive-relapsing multiple sclerosis disease courses. Overall study results and limits: Diversity measured as normalized Chao1 was significantly lower in multiple sclerosis patients than in controls. Comparison of patients with controls showed 4 to 6 TRBV segments more frequent in patients, TRBV5-6, TRBV5-1 and TRBV20-1 among them. Batch-matched samples strongly co-clustered by F measure.

Incorporated into the TCR beta cDNA libraries were unique molecular identifiers, which served to reduce PCR and sequencing biases. A single record per CDR3 protein comes from TCRdb applying MiXCR to the PCR reads. The data show approximately 660,000 distinct CDR3 sequences, 55% to 70% seen once. The CDR3 is 15 amino acids. The germline CDR1 and CDR2 sequences are MNHNY and SVGAGI (reference sequence). The germline V and J ends were trimmed by 6 bases and 9 bases, with 21 bases remaining between them. The V call is TRBV6-6, the J call TRBJ2-1; possibly TRBD1 for D (7 bases). The TCR originated in a girl aged 2 to 9 with multiple sclerosis. Sample: blood. The CDR3 nucleotides are TGTGCCAGCAGAGACTTGAGGAGGGGGCCTTTTGAGCAGTTCTTC. Residues: CASRDLRRGPFEQFF.